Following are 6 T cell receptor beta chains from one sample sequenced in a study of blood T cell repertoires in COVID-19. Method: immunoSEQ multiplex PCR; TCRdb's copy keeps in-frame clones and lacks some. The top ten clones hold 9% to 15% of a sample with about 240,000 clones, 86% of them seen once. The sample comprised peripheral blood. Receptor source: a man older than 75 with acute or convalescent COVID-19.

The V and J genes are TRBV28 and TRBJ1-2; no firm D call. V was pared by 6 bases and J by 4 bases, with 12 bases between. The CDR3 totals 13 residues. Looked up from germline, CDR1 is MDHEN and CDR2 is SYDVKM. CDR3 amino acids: CASSVGVFYGYTF. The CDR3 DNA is TGTGCCAGCAGCGTCGGGGTTTTCTATGGCTACACCTTC.

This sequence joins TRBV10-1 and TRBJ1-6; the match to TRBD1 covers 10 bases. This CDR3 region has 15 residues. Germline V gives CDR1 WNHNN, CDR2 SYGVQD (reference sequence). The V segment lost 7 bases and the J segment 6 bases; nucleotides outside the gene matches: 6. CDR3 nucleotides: TGCGCCAGCACCGAACGGACAGGGGGTAATTCACCCCTCCACTTT. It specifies CASTERTGGNSPLHF.

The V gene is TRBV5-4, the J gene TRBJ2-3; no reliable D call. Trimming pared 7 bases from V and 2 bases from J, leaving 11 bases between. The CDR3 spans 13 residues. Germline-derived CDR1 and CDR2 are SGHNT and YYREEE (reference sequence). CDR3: CASRQENTDTQYF. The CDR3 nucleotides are TGTGCCAGCCGACAAGAAAACACAGATACGCAGTATTTT.

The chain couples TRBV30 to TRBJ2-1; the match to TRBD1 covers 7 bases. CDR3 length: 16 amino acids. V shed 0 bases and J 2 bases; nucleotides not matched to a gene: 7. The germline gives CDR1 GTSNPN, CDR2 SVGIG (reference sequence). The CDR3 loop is CAWSVTTGSAYNEQFF. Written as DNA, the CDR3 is TGTGCCTGGAGTGTGACGACAGGGTCGGCCTACAATGAGCAGTTCTTC.

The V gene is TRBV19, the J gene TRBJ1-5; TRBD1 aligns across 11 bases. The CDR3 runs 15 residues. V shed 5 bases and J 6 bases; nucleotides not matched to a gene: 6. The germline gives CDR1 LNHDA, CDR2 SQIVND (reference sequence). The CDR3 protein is CASSPDRGQGQPQHF. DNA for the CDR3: TGTGCCAGTAGTCCGGACAGGGGGCAGGGTCAGCCCCAGCATTTT. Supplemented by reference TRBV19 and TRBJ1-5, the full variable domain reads DGGITQSPKYLFRKEGQNVTLSCEQNLNHDAMYWYRQDPGQGLRLIYYSQIVNDFQKGDIAEGYSVSREKKESFPLTVTSAQKNPTAFYLCASSPDRGQGQPQHFGDGTRLSIL.

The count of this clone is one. The CDR3 DNA reads TGTGCCACCAGCAGAGATCGGAGGGGAAAACTGTTTTTT. It codes for CATSRDRRGKLFF. The chain combines TRBV15 with TRBJ1-4; tentative D call: TRBD1 (5 bases). Germline V CDR1 and CDR2: LNHNV, YYDKDF (reference sequence). The CDR3 totals 13 residues. Trimming shortened V by 0 bases and J by 10 bases, and 9 bases separated the two germline ends. Combining the CDR3 with reference TRBV15 and TRBJ1-4 gives the whole variable domain DAMVIQNPRYQVTQFGKPVTLSCSQTLNHNVMYWYQQKSSQAPKLLFHYYDKDFNNEADTPDNFQSRRPNTSFCFLDIRSPGLGDTAMYLCATSRDRRGKLFFGSGTQLSVL.